This T cell receptor beta chain was captured by sequencing in a study of blood T cell repertoires in COVID-19. Overall study: From the United States, Italy and Spain came samples of acute and convalescent COVID-19.

Germline V gene sequence: CDR1 SGHVS, CDR2 FQNEAQ. V lost 1 base and J lost 1, with 12 bases in between. The CDR3 consists of 16 residues. Some clones are missing from TCRdb's copy, which holds only in-frame ones; the method was immunoSEQ multiplex PCR. The table lists about 350,000 clones, roughly 86% of them singletons, with just over 1% in the top ten. Living in under 30 US areas, the participants were between roughly 18 and 95 years of age. The sequenced sample consisted of PBMCs or T cells enriched from blood (not recorded which). The chain couples TRBV7-8 to TRBJ2-3, with D perhaps TRBD2 (6 bases). The sequence was obtained from a woman in her 30s who had been exposed to COVID-19. The CDR3 region has the DNA TGTGCCAGCAGCTTAGGGGGCGGGGCGGGCACAGATACGCAGTATTTT. Translated, it gives CASSLGGGAGTDTQYF.